This T cell receptor beta chain was retrieved from a study of response to subunit inactivated influenza vaccine. Study-level results: Authors suggested each seasonal influenza vaccination recruits few new T cells.

This clonotype was counted only a few times. The target antigen is unknown. TCRdb analysed the RT-PCR reads with MiXCR anew, one entry per CDR3 protein. The data contain about 780,000 distinct CDR3 sequences, around 20% of them singletons. V lost 4 bases, J lost 1 base, and 7 bases stayed unmatched. Germline-derived CDR1 and CDR2 are LGHNA and YSLEER. The CDR3 consists of 15 residues. V is TRBV4-3 and J is TRBJ2-7; 7 nucleotides align to TRBD1. This TCR derives from a man aged 50 to 60 who received an inactivated influenza vaccine. The input for sequencing was PBMCs from blood, taken approximately 5 days after vaccination. The CDR3 DNA follows: TGCGCCAGCAGCCTAGATCGGGACAGTTCCTACGAGCAGTACTTC. This sequence encodes CASSLDRDSSYEQYF.